This T cell receptor (beta chain) was profiled in a study of OX40 agonist ivuxolimab in advanced cancers. Study details: Patients received ivuxolimab, an agonistic anti-OX40 (CD134) antibody. The diagnoses of dose-escalation patients were hepatocellular carcinoma, melanoma, renal cell or head and neck cancer. Males comprised roughly four fifths of the group, whose mean age was about 60 years (range roughly 20 to 85). Whole-study results and caveats: On average, CD8+ T cells had more expanded clones than CD4+.

This CDR3 is built from 15 residues. J was trimmed by 3 bases and V by 7 bases; bases with no gene match: 10. Germline V lookup: CDR1 MDHEN, CDR2 SYDVKM. This table comes from immunoSEQ multiplex PCR, and its TCRdb copy is limited to in-frame clones, with some not included. The sample includes more than 60,000 clones, about 83% seen only once; the top ten take more than 25%. A word on this clone: Antigen unknown.

Sequenced material: CD4+ or CD8+ T cells sorted from blood, taken in a trial of the OX40 agonist ivuxolimab. This clonotype was sampled from an adult with an advanced solid tumor such as melanoma, head and neck, liver or kidney cancer. The chain couples TRBV28 to TRBJ1-1, with 8 bases that match TRBD1. The CDR3 DNA is TGTGCCAGCACCCCTTCGGACAGGGCCGACACTGAAGCTTTCTTT. Its translation: CASTPSDRADTEAFF.